This note documents a single T cell receptor beta chain sequence. Generated by immunoSEQ multiplex PCR, the TCRdb table keeps only in-frame clones and is missing some. The repertoire holds about 2.4 million clones, with roughly 93% as singletons. This entry belongs to a study of shared clonotypes between healthy human individuals. About the research overall: The study used three CD4 naive, three CD4 memory, two CD8 naive and one CD8 memory plate per donor.

The CDR3 extends over 15 amino acids. From germline, CDR1 is MGHRA and CDR2 YSYEKL. Trimming at V came to 4 bases and at J to 5 bases, leaving 10 bases not matched to a gene. The V and J genes are TRBV4-1 and TRBJ2-5, with TRBD1 identical over 7 bases. The receptor was isolated from a man aged 18 to 29 in good health. Some clones in this sample may be carry-over from other donors' samples. Sequencing was done on a sample of naive CD4+ T cells from PBMCs. Subset noted: CD45RA+ positively selected. In DNA, the CDR3 is TGCGCCAGCAGCCCAACAGGGGCCCCTATGGAGACCCAGTACTTC. It yields the protein CASSPTGAPMETQYF.